One sample yielded the 25 T cell receptor beta chains listed below, sequenced in a study of blood T cell repertoires in COVID-19. Clones were sequenced by immunoSEQ multiplex PCR, and TCRdb holds only the in-frame ones, with some missing. This sample has about 270,000 clones; roughly 88% occur once, and the top ten carry approximately 1%. Sequencing input: PBMCs or T cells enriched from blood (not recorded which). Every receptor here comes from a woman in her 30s who had recovered from COVID-19.

This clone has a single count. This sequence joins TRBV15 and TRBJ1-1; 7 nucleotides align to TRBD1. Germline V gene lookup returns CDR1 LNHNV and CDR2 YYDKDF (reference sequence). V dropped 5 bases and J dropped 6; count of bases not matched to a gene: 3. The CDR3 runs 12 residues. In DNA form, the CDR3 reads TGTGCCACCAGCGGGGGGACAGCTGAAGCTTTCTTT. It encodes CATSGGTAEAFF.

The rearrangement uses TRBV7-2 and TRBJ2-7, with 9 bases aligning to TRBD1. The CDR3 sequence is 17 residues long. CDR1 is SGHTA and CDR2 is FQGNSA in the germline V gene. V shed 0 bases, J shed 4 bases, and the junction held 10 bases outside the gene matches. The CDR3 protein is CASSLAALGTGLYEQYF. CDR3 nucleotide sequence: TGTGCCAGCAGCTTAGCCGCGCTCGGGACAGGGTTGTACGAGCAGTACTTC.

The V gene is TRBV11-2, the J gene TRBJ1-4; tentatively, D is TRBD1 (5 bases). The CDR3 runs 15 residues. Germline-derived CDR1 and CDR2 are SGHAT and FQNNGV. Trimming removed 0 bases from V and 6 bases from J, with 11 bases in between. CDR3 protein: CASSLEGAYYEKLFF. The CDR3 nucleotides are TGTGCCAGCAGCTTAGAAGGGGCTTACTATGAAAAACTGTTTTTT.

The CDR3 protein is CATSDLTGPDTQYF. The CDR3 DNA is TGTGCCACCAGTGACCTGACAGGCCCAGATACGCAGTATTTT. The chain joins TRBV24-1 to TRBJ2-3; tentatively, D is TRBD1 (6 bases). Trimming shortened V by 4 bases and J by 4 bases, and 11 bases separated the two germline ends. The CDR3 is 14 residues long. In germline, CDR1 is KGHDR, CDR2 SFDVKD.

This chain links TRBV7-3 with TRBJ2-2, with TRBD2 matching 7 bases. Germline CDR1 SGHTA, CDR2 FQGTGA. Trimming cost V 5 bases and J 4 bases; bases outside gene matches: 7. The CDR3 covers 15 residues. Here the CDR3 reads CASSPGGTTTGELFF. The CDR3, as DNA: TGTGCCAGCAGCCCCGGGGGGACCACCACCGGGGAGCTGTTTTTT.

The V gene is TRBV11-3, the J gene TRBJ2-1; 7 bases line up with TRBD2. Per germline, CDR1 SGHNT and CDR2 YENEEA. The CDR3 length is 13 residues. V trimming: 8 bases; J trimming: 4 bases; junction bases outside the gene matches: 5. CDR3: CASSPGGYNEQFF. The CDR3 DNA reads as TGTGCCAGCTCTCCGGGGGGTTACAATGAGCAGTTCTTC.

The V and J genes are TRBV6-2 or TRBV6-3 and TRBJ2-7, with 7 bases aligning to TRBD2. Trimming cost V 6 bases and J 3 bases; bases outside gene matches: 14. The germline V gene has CDR1 MNHEY and CDR2 SVGEGT. The CDR3 length is 16 residues. CDR3 bases: TGTGCCAGCAGCCCGCCAGGGCTAGCGGCGTTCTACGAGCAGTACTTC. This gives the protein CASSPPGLAAFYEQYF.

This CDR3 is CASSFSGGAYNEQFF. The CDR3 DNA follows: TGCGCCAGCAGCTTCAGCGGGGGGGCCTACAATGAGCAGTTCTTC. This chain uses TRBV4-1 with TRBJ2-1; 10 bases map to TRBD2. Germline CDR1 is MGHRA and CDR2 is YSYEKL. The J segment lost 2 bases and the V segment lost 5 bases, leaving 3 bases of the junction unmatched. This CDR3 spans 15 amino acids.

This clone has just one count. The chain carries TRBV27 and TRBJ1-6, with 10 bases that match TRBD1. V dropped 5 bases and J dropped 10; count of bases not matched to a gene: 5. The CDR3 runs to 14 residues. From germline, CDR1 is MNHEY and CDR2 SMNVEV (reference sequence). The CDR3 sequence is CASSGTGVESPLHF. The CDR3 DNA sequence: TGTGCCAGCAGTGGGACAGGGGTGGAATCACCCCTCCACTTT.

This rearrangement joins TRBV12-3 or TRBV12-4 to TRBJ1-2, with 9 bases matching TRBD1. There are 13 residues in the CDR3. J lost 4 bases, V lost 6 bases, and 3 bases had no gene match. CDR3 in amino acids: CASRKQGAYGYTF. Written as DNA, the CDR3 is TGTGCCAGCAGAAAACAGGGGGCCTATGGCTACACCTTC.

The chain recombines TRBV2 with TRBJ1-4; no clear D. CDR1 SNHLY and CDR2 FYNNEI come from the germline V gene. This CDR3 has 14 amino acids. Trimming stripped 8 bases from V and 0 bases from J, with 10 bases between. In DNA form, the CDR3 reads TGTGCCAGCTTCTACGAAGCAACTAATGAAAAACTGTTTTTT. This encodes CASFYEATNEKLFF.

The rearrangement links TRBV10-2 to TRBJ2-5; 9 bases match TRBD1. With 2 bases clipped from V and 5 bases from J, the junction kept 12 bases outside the gene matches. Germline CDR1 reads WSHSY; CDR2 reads SAAADI. The length of the CDR3 is 17 residues. CDR3 nucleotide sequence: TGCGCCAGCAGTGAGACCCCACGGACAGGGGAGGGGGAGACCCAGTACTTC. Translating gives CASSETPRTGEGETQYF.

The chain uses TRBV7-3 and TRBJ1-4, with D possibly TRBD1 on 5 matching bases. The germline gives CDR1 SGHTA, CDR2 FQGTGA. Trimming took 1 base from V and 0 from J, leaving 9 bases between them. CDR3 length: 16 amino acids. The chain's CDR3 is CASSLMRGTTNEKLFF. For the CDR3, the DNA is TGTGCCAGCAGCTTAATGCGGGGGACAACTAATGAAAAACTGTTTTTT.

CDR3 loop: CASSLELAVGTQYF. CDR3 DNA: TGCGCCAGCAGCTTGGAGCTAGCCGTGGGTACGCAGTATTTT. The gene calls are TRBV5-1 and TRBJ2-3, with D perhaps TRBD2 (5 bases). This CDR3 comprises 14 residues. Germline CDR1 is SGHRS and CDR2 is YFSETQ. Trimming pared 0 bases from V and 8 bases from J, leaving 13 bases between.

As concerns this clone: Other nucleotide sequences in the sample specify the same CDR3. The chain combines TRBV7-2 with TRBJ2-3, with no clear D. The CDR3 consists of 12 residues. V shed 2 bases and J shed 4 bases, with 4 bases lying between them. Germline-derived CDR1 and CDR2 are SGHTA and FQGNSA. CDR3 sequence reads: CASSLRADTQYF. The CDR3 DNA is TGTGCCAGCAGCTTAAGAGCAGATACGCAGTATTTT.

V and J are TRBV10-3 and TRBJ2-3; possible D gene TRBD1, 6 bases. Looked up from germline, CDR1 is ENHRY and CDR2 is SYGVKD. CDR3 length: 16 amino acids. V lost 1 base and J 3 bases, leaving 14 bases between the germline ends. In nucleotides, the CDR3 is TGTGCCATCAGTGAGTTGGGGGCTATCGGGACAGATACGCAGTATTTT. Amino acid sequence: CAISELGAIGTDTQYF.

The chain carries TRBV5-1 and TRBJ2-2; 7 nucleotides agree with TRBD2. Germline V CDR1 and CDR2: SGHRS, YFSETQ. The CDR3 is 16 residues long. The trim removed 1 base at V and 4 bases at J, leaving 7 bases unmatched. CDR3: CASSLSGLGVTGELFF. CDR3 nucleotide sequence: TGCGCCAGCAGCTTGTCCGGACTAGGGGTCACCGGGGAGCTGTTTTTT.

The chain employs TRBV7-5 and TRBJ2-1; the DNA was not compared with TRBD2, the D call given in the table. TRBV7-5 is classified as a pseudogene. The CDR3 contains 17 residues. The CDR3 region is CARSPFRTSGGHNEQFF. The CDR3 nucleotides read TGTGCCAGAAGCCCTTTCCGGACTAGCGGGGGGCACAATGAGCAGTTCTTC.

The chain uses TRBV24-1 and TRBJ2-3, with a weak D call TRBD1 (5 bases). This CDR3 is built from 14 residues. Trimming cost V 7 bases and J 0 bases, with 10 bases left between them. Germline CDR1 and CDR2: KGHDR and SFDVKD. CDR3 nucleotides: TGTGCCACCAGGGGGCCACTTAGCACAGATACGCAGTATTTT. This sequence encodes CATRGPLSTDTQYF.

The chain recombines TRBV6-5 with TRBJ1-6, with 7 bases aligning to TRBD1. The junction had 6 bases not matched to a gene; V was cut back by 6 bases and J by 10 bases. The germline gives CDR1 MNHEY, CDR2 SVGAGI. This CDR3 contains 13 residues. CDR3 in amino acids: CASRSTGDSPLHF. In DNA, the CDR3 is TGTGCCAGCAGATCTACAGGGGACTCACCCCTCCACTTT.

The rearrangement joins TRBV21-1 to TRBJ1-2; the D segment call TRBD1 is taken from the table without a DNA check. TRBV21-1 is listed as a pseudogene. The CDR3 is 24 amino acids. The CDR3 DNA sequence: TGTGCCAGCAGCAAAGCGGTATTAAGGGACAGGGAAAAGGGTATTGGCGAGACTAACTATGGCTACACCTTC. Translated: CASSKAVLRDREKGIGETNYGYTF.

The chain uses TRBV24-1 and TRBJ2-3; possible D gene TRBD2, 6 bases. Trimming removed 0 bases at V and 1 base at J, with 13 bases between. CDR3 length equals 17 residues. CDR1 is KGHDR, CDR2 SFDVKD, per germline. The CDR3 reads CATSDLRGPGGTDTQYF. CDR3 sequence (DNA): TGTGCCACCAGTGATTTGCGCGGTCCGGGGGGCACAGATACGCAGTATTTT.

This chain joins TRBV6-2 or TRBV6-3 and TRBJ1-3; no clear D. The CDR3 has 16 amino acids. The V gene lost 1 base and the J gene lost 4 bases, with 14 bases spanning the gap. Germline loops: CDR1 MNHEY, CDR2 SVGEGT. The CDR3 bases are TGTGCCAGCAGTTACTACCAACAGAATCTCGGAAACACCATATATTTT. Protein product: CASSYYQQNLGNTIYF.

In its sample, this clone was seen once. V gene TRBV28 combines with J gene TRBJ1-2; D is undetermined. CDR1 MDHEN and CDR2 SYDVKM come from the germline V gene. Trimming cost V 6 bases and J 2 bases, with 16 bases left between them. CDR3 length: 15 amino acids. The CDR3 region is CASSLSPLLNYGYTF. CDR3 bases: TGTGCCAGCAGCCTTTCCCCCTTACTCAACTATGGCTACACCTTC.

The V and J genes are TRBV5-1 and TRBJ2-1; 13 bases match TRBD2. J gave up 4 bases and V 1 base, and 2 bases lay outside the gene matches. CDR3 size: 16 residues. CDR1 and CDR2 (germline): SGHRS, YFSETQ. CDR3 DNA sequence: TGCGCCAGCAGCTTGACTAGCGGGGGGGCTTACAATGAGCAGTTCTTC. Translating gives CASSLTSGGAYNEQFF.